This T cell receptor (beta chain) was recovered during a study of T cell clones after liver transplantation. Study-wide background: TCRbeta sequencing after a pre-transplant mixed lymphocyte reaction identified graft-donor-reactive clones, later tracked in post-transplant blood. Without induction therapy, subjects received standard immunosuppression until 12-24 months post-transplant.

V lost 5 bases and J 1 base, leaving 15 bases between the germline ends. The CDR3 runs to 15 residues. Looked up from germline, CDR1 is SEHNR and CDR2 is FQNEAQ (reference sequence). The table lists this clone with a count of one. Clones were sequenced by immunoSEQ multiplex PCR, and TCRdb holds only the in-frame ones, with some missing. This sample has approximately 6,400 clones, with more than 75% found just once. The clonotype was recovered from a human patient who received a liver transplant. Some T cells may arise from the graft donor. This chain joins TRBV7-9 and TRBJ2-7; D could derive from TRBD1 or TRBD2 (5 bases each). The sequenced sample was CD8+ T cells from blood, obtained just over 45 months after liver transplant. Here the CDR3 DNA reads TGTGCCAGCAGCACAACAGTGGGGGTTTCCTACGAGCAGTACTTC. It yields the protein CASSTTVGVSYEQYF. Full variable domain (outside the CDR3, taken from reference TRBV7-9 and TRBJ2-7): DTGVSQNPRHKITKRGQNVTFRCDPISEHNRLYWYRQTLGQGPEFLTYFQNEAQLEKSRLLSDRFSAERPKGSFSTLEIQRTEQGDSAMYLCASSTTVGVSYEQYFGPGTRLTVT.